This TCR beta chain came from a study of patients and donors after allogeneic stem cell transplantation. Per the germline V gene, CDR1 is SGHRS and CDR2 is YFSETQ. Deletions cut 6 bases from V and 1 base from J, with 14 bases between. CDR3 length equals 14 residues. MiXCR, run by TCRdb on the RT-PCR reads, gives a single entry per CDR3 protein. In the table there are 70,000 or so distinct CDR3 sequences, about a quarter of which are singletons. This TCR came from a human donor who was either an allogeneic HSCT recipient or a stem cell or donor lymphocyte infusion donor (not recorded which). It is not recorded whose cells these are; they may come from a transplant donor. The chain carries TRBV5-1 and TRBJ2-7, with unresolved D. The material sequenced was blood, either unsorted or a sorted T cell fraction (not recorded which). CDR3: CASTLGQNSYEQYF. CDR3 nucleotides: TGCGCCAGCACCTTAGGTCAAAATTCCTACGAGCAGTACTTC.